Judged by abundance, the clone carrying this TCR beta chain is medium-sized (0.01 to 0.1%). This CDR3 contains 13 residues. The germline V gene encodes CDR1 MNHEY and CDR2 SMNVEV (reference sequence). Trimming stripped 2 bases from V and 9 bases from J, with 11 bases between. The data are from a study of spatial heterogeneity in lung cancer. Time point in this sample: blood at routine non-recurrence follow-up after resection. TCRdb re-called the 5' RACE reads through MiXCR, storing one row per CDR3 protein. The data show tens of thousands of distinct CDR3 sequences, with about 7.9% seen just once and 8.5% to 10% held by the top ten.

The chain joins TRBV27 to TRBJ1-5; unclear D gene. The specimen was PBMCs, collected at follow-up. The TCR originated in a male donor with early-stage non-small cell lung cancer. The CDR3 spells CASSLRSHRPQHF. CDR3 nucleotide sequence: TGTGCCAGCAGTTTAAGGTCTCACCGGCCCCAGCATTTT.